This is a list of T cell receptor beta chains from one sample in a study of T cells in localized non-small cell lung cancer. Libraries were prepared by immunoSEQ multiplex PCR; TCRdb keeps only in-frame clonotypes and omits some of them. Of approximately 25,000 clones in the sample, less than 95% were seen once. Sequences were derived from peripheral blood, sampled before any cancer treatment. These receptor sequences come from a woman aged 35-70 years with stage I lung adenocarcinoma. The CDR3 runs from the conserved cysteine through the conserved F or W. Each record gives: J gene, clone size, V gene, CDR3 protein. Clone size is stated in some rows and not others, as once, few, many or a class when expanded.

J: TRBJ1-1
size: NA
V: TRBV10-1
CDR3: CASSQGSEAFF

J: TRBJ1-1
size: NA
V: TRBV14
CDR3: CASSPGANTEAFF

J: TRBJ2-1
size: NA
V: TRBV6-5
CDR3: CASSYRLAANNEQFF

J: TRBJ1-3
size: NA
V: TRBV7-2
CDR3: CASSLRGPRSGNTIYF

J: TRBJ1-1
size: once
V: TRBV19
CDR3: CASSTPRDRGARTEAFF

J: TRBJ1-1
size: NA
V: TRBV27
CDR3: CASSPNRVDTEAFF

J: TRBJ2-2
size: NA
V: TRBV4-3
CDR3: CASSLSWQGAGELFF

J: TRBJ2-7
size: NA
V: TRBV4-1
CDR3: CASSPISGTSGIGEQYF

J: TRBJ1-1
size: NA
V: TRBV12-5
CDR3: CASGSPGQPNTEAFF

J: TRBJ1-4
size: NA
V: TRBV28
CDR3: CASSRPGQGNEKLFF

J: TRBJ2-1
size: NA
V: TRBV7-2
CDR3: CASSLGGQIVGFF